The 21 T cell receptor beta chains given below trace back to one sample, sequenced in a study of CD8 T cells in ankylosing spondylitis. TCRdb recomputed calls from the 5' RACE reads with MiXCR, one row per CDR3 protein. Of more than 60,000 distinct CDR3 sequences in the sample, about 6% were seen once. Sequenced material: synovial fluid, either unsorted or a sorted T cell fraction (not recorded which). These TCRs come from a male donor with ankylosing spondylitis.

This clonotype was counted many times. CDR3 protein: CASSLALGGNEQFF. The CDR3 DNA follows: TGTGCCAGCAGCTTAGCGCTAGGGGGGAATGAGCAGTTCTTC. The rearrangement uses TRBV7-2 and TRBJ2-1; D is possibly TRBD1 or TRBD2 (6 bases each). The CDR3 contains 14 residues. Between the trimmed V and J ends, which lost 0 bases and 7 bases, there was a span of 10 bases. CDR1 is SGHTA and CDR2 is FQGNSA in the germline V gene. Full variable domain (remainder filled in from reference TRBV7-2 and TRBJ2-1): GAGVSQSPSNKVTEKGKDVELRCDPISGHTALYWYRQSLGQGLEFLIYFQGNSAPDKSGLPSDRFSAERTGGSVSTLTIQRTQQEDSAVYLCASSLALGGNEQFFGPGTRLTVL.

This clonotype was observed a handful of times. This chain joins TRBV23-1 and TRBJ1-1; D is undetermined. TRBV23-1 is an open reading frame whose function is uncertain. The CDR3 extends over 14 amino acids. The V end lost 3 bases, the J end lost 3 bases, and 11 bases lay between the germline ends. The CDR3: CASSQRVPDTEAFF. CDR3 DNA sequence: TGCGCCAGCAGTCAGAGGGTACCGGACACTGAAGCTTTCTTT.

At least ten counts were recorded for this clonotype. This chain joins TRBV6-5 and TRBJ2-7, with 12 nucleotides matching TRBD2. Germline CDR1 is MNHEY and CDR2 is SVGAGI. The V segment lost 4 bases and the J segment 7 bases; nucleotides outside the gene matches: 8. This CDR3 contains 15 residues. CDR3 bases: TGTGCCAGCAGTTTCCTAGCGGGAGGGCCGAATGAGCAGTACTTC. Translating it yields CASSFLAGGPNEQYF.

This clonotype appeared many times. The CDR3 coding sequence is TGCAGTGCTAGACAACCCCAGGGGAGGGGAGAGACCCAGTACTTC. This gives the protein CSARQPQGRGETQYF. This chain joins TRBV20-1 and TRBJ2-5; tentatively, D is TRBD2 (7 bases). Deletions cut 2 bases from V and 4 bases from J, with 17 bases between. CDR3 length: 15 residues. Germline values: CDR1 DFQATT, CDR2 SNEGSKA (reference sequence).

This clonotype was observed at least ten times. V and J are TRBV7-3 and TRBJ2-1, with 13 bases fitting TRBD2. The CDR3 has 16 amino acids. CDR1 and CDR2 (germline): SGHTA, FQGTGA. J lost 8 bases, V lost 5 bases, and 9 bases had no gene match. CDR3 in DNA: TGTGCCAGCAGCCCTAGACTAGCGGGAGGTTCTTATGAGCAGTTCTTC. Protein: CASSPRLAGGSYEQFF.

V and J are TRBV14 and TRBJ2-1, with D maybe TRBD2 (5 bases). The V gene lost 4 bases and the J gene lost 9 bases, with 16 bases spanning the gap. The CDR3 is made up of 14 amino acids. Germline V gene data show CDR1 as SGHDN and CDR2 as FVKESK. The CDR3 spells CASSRQVGVGEQFF. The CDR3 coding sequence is TGTGCCAGCAGCCGACAAGTGGGAGTAGGTGAGCAGTTCTTC.

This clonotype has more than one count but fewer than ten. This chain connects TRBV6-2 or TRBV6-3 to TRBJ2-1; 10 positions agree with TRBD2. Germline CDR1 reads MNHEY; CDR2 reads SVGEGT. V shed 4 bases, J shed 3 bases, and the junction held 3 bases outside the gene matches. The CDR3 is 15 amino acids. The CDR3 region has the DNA TGTGCCAGCAGTTGGACTAGCGGATTCTACAATGAGCAGTTCTTC. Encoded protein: CASSWTSGFYNEQFF.

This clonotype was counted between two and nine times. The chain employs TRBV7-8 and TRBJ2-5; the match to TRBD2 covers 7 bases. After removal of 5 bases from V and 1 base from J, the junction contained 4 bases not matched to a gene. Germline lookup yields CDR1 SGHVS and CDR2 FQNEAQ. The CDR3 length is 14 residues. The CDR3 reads CASSHGEGQETQYF. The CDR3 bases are TGTGCCAGCAGCCACGGGGAGGGCCAAGAGACCCAGTACTTC.

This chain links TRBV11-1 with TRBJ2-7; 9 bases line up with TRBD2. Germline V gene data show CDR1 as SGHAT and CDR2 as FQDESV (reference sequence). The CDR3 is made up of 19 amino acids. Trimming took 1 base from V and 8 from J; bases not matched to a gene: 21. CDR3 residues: CASSLGGATSGTDLGKQYF. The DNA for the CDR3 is TGTGCCAGCAGCTTAGGCGGGGCGACTAGCGGAACGGACCTGGGCAAGCAGTACTTC.

The CDR3 protein is CASSLGGQFEAFF. CDR3 bases: TGTGCCAGCAGTTTAGGAGGACAGTTTGAAGCTTTCTTT. This chain joins TRBV2 and TRBJ1-1, with D possibly matching TRBD1 (6 bases). V shed 5 bases and J shed 7 bases, with 14 bases lying between them. The CDR3 length is 13 residues. Germline V gene lookup returns CDR1 SNHLY and CDR2 FYNNEI.

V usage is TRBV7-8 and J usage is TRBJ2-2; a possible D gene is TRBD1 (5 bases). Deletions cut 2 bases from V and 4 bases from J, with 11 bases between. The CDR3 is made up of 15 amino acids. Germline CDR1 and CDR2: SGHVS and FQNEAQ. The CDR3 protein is CASSLRGGITGELFF. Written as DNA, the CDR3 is TGTGCCAGCAGCTTAAGGGGTGGTATCACCGGGGAGCTGTTTTTT.

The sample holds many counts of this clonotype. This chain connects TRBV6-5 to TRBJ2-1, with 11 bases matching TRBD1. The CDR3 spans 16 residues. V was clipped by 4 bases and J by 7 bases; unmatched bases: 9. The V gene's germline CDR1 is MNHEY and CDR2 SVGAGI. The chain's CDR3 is CASSFPDRGRTNEQFF. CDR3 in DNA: TGTGCCAGCAGTTTTCCGGACAGGGGGCGTACTAATGAGCAGTTCTTC.

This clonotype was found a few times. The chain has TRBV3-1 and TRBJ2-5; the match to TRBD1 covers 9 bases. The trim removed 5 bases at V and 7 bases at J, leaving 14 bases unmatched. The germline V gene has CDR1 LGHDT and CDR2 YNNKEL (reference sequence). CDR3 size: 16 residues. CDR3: CASSALVGQGPGTQYF. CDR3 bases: TGTGCCAGCAGCGCCCTCGTCGGACAGGGGCCGGGGACCCAGTACTTC.

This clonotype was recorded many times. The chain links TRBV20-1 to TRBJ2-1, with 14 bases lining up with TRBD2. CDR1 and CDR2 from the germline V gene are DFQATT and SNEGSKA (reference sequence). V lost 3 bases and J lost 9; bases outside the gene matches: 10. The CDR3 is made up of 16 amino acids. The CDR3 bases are TGCAGTGCTAGTTTCCCGGGACTAGCGGGAGTTCGTGAGCAGTTCTTC. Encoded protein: CSASFPGLAGVREQFF.

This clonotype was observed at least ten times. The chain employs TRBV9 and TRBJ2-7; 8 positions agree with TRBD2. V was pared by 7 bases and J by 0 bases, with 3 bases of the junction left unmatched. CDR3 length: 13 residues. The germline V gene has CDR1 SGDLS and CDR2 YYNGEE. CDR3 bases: TGTGCCAGCTCGAGCGGGAGCTCCTACGAGCAGTACTTC. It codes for CASSSGSSYEQYF.

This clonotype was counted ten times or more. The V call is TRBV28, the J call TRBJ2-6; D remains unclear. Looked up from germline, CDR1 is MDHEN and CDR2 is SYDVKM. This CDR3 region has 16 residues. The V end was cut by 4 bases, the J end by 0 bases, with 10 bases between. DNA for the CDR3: TGTGCCAGCAGTTCGACGGGTCTCTCTGGGGCCAACGTCCTGACTTTC. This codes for CASSSTGLSGANVLTF.

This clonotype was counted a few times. Here the CDR3 DNA reads TGTGCCAGCAGCGGGGGACGGGGAAGCTCCTACAATGAGCAGTTCTTC. This sequence encodes CASSGGRGSSYNEQFF. The chain employs TRBV6-1 and TRBJ2-1, with D tentatively TRBD2 (6 bases). Germline CDR1 and CDR2: MNHNS and SASEGT. This CDR3 comprises 16 residues. The V end lost 6 bases, the J end lost 0 bases, and 15 bases lay between the germline ends.

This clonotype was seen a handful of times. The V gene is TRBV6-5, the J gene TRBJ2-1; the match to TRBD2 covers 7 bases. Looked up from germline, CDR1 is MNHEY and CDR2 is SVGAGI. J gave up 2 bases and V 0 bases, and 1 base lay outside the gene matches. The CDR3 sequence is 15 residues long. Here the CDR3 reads CASSYSSGTYNEQFF. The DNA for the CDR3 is TGTGCCAGCAGTTACTCCAGCGGGACCTACAATGAGCAGTTCTTC.

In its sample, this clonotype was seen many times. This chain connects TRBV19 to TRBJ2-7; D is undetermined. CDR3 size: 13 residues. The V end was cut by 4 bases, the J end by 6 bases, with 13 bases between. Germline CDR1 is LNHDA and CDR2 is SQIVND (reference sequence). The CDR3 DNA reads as TGTGCCAGTAGTAGCGGATCCCCCGGCGAGCAGTACTTC. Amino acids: CASSSGSPGEQYF.

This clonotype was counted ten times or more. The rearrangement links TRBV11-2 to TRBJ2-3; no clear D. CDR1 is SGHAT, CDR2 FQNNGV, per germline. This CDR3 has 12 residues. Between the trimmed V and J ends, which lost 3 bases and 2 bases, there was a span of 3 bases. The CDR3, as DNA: TGTGCCAGCAGCTTCTTCACAGATACGCAGTATTTT. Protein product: CASSFFTDTQYF. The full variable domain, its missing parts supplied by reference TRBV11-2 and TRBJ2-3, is EAGVAQSPRYKIIEKRQSVAFWCNPISGHATLYWYQQILGQGPKLLIQFQNNGVVDDSQLPKDRFSAERLKGVDSTLKIQPAKLEDSAVYLCASSFFTDTQYFGPGTRLTVL.

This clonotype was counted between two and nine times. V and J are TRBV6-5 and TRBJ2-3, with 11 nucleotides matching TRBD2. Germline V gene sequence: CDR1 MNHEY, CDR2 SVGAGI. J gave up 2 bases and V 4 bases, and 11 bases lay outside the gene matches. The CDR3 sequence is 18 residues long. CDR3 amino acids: CASSSTQLSGRATDTQYF. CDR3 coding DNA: TGTGCCAGCAGTTCCACCCAACTTAGCGGGAGGGCCACAGATACGCAGTATTTT.